Each of the 13 T cell receptor beta chains below was sequenced from the same sample in a study of T-cell memory formation after mild COVID-19 (dated by TCRdb to the early 2020s). The method behind the library was 5' RACE. The instrument was an Illumina NovaSeq 6000. TCRdb's own reprocessing of the public reads used fastp at Q25 and MiXCR and kept productive beta chains. All rows with the same CDR3 protein become a single entry with the most common DNA and genes. Within this sample are approximately 190,000 distinct CDR3 sequences, with about a sixth of them counted one time only. The ten largest clonotypes hold about 2.4% of the sample. The sequenced sample was PBMCs or a T cell subset sorted from them (not recorded which). These receptor sequences come from an adult woman who had mild COVID-19 (a few samples of this study predate the infection). The sample titles of this study are shuffled in the database, so cell type and time point are left out; the donor was told from shared clones.

A few counts support this clonotype. The V and J genes are TRBV12-3 or TRBV12-4 and TRBJ2-3; the D gene is possibly TRBD1 (6 bases). V lost 10 bases, J lost 2 bases, and 16 bases lay in between. There are 14 residues in the CDR3. CDR3 bases: TGTGCCATCAGGGGACGGGGTAACACAGATACGCAGTATTTT. This sequence encodes CAIRGRGNTDTQYF.

This sequence joins TRBV29-1 and TRBJ2-5; 8 nucleotides match TRBD2. The V segment lost 4 bases and the J segment 4 bases; nucleotides outside the gene matches: 5. The CDR3 spans 13 residues. Germline lookup yields CDR1 SQVTM and CDR2 ANQGSEA. CDR3 residues: CSVASGSIETQYF. The CDR3 nucleotides are TGCAGCGTTGCCAGCGGGAGCATAGAGACCCAGTACTTC.

V is TRBV6-5 and J is TRBJ2-1, with a possible D match to TRBD1 (6 bases). CDR1 and CDR2 from the germline V gene are MNHEY and SVGAGI. This CDR3 spans 12 amino acids. The V and J ends lost 9 bases and 2 bases respectively, with 8 bases between them. The CDR3 DNA reads TGTGCCAGTCGGGACACCTACAATGAGCAGTTCTTC. Amino acids: CASRDTYNEQFF.

In this sample, this clonotype turned up many times. The rearrangement joins TRBV4-2 to TRBJ2-3, with 10 nucleotides matching TRBD2. The germline V gene has CDR1 LGHNA and CDR2 YNFKEQ. V lost 2 bases to trimming and J lost 0 bases; unmatched junction nucleotides: 8. The CDR3 length is 18 residues. The CDR3 reads CASSQTSGALPSTDTQYF. Here the CDR3 DNA reads TGTGCCAGCAGCCAAACTAGCGGGGCGCTTCCTAGCACAGATACGCAGTATTTT.

This clonotype was detected only a few times. The V gene is TRBV9, the J gene TRBJ2-1; no firm D call. The CDR3 has 15 residues. V dropped 0 bases and J dropped 0 bases, with 7 bases sitting between them. Germline assignment: CDR1 SGDLS and CDR2 YYNGEE. The CDR3 protein is CASSVEQSSYNEQFF. The CDR3 DNA reads TGTGCCAGCAGCGTAGAGCAAAGCTCCTACAATGAGCAGTTCTTC.

This clonotype was counted only a few times. The chain employs TRBV12-3 or TRBV12-4 and TRBJ2-1; D unresolved. The CDR3 spans 16 residues. Trimming stripped 4 bases from V and 2 bases from J, with 15 bases between. The DNA of the CDR3 is TGTGCCAGCAGTTCGGGCTTTCCCCGGACCTACAATGAGCAGTTCTTC. Translated: CASSSGFPRTYNEQFF.

A few counts support this clonotype. The V gene is TRBV5-1, the J gene TRBJ2-1, with TRBD2 matching 10 bases. The trim removed 2 bases at V and 10 bases at J, leaving 9 bases unmatched. Per the germline V gene, CDR1 is SGHRS and CDR2 is YFSETQ. This CDR3 has 15 residues. CDR3 sequence: CASSFFLAGGEEQFF. The CDR3 DNA reads TGCGCCAGCAGCTTCTTTTTAGCGGGAGGTGAAGAGCAGTTCTTC.

The chain is built from TRBV6-1 and TRBJ1-2; D unresolved. This CDR3 has 14 amino acids. The germline CDR1 and CDR2 sequences are MNHNS and SASEGT. Trimming took 0 bases from V and 4 from J, leaving 9 bases between them. CDR3 sequence reads: CASSEAIAAYGYTF. DNA for the CDR3: TGTGCCAGCAGTGAAGCGATCGCGGCCTATGGCTACACCTTC.

This clonotype was observed a handful of times. The genes are TRBV4-2 and TRBJ2-3, with D possibly matching TRBD1 (5 bases). Per germline, CDR1 LGHNA and CDR2 YNFKEQ. This CDR3 has 18 residues. The germline V and J ends were trimmed by 0 bases and 1 base, with 17 bases remaining between them. CDR3 sequence: CASSQDDRGSRRTDTQYF. CDR3 coding DNA: TGTGCCAGCAGCCAAGATGATAGGGGCAGTCGCCGCACAGATACGCAGTATTTT.

This clonotype was picked up a small number of times. The rearrangement uses TRBV4-2 and TRBJ2-3; D might be TRBD2 (6 bases). Per germline, CDR1 LGHNA and CDR2 YNFKEQ. The CDR3 consists of 18 residues. V was trimmed by 2 bases and J by 0 bases, leaving 18 bases between them. CDR3 protein: CASSQHQGGGPSTDTQYF. The CDR3 DNA reads TGTGCCAGCAGCCAACACCAGGGAGGCGGGCCAAGCACAGATACGCAGTATTTT.

The sample holds a few counts of this clonotype. The chain links TRBV18 to TRBJ1-2; D remains unclear. This CDR3 is built from 16 residues. Trimming removed 5 bases at V and 6 bases at J, with 22 bases between. Germline assignment: CDR1 KGHSH and CDR2 LQKENI. The CDR3 region is CASSFGKGLVSNGYTF. DNA for the CDR3: TGTGCCAGCTCATTCGGGAAGGGCCTTGTTTCTAATGGCTACACCTTC.

The table lists this clonotype with many counts. The chain combines TRBV3-1 with TRBJ2-3; 10 bases match TRBD2. Trimming took 4 bases from V and 3 from J; bases not matched to a gene: 1. CDR1 LGHDT and CDR2 YNNKEL come from the germline V gene (reference sequence). The CDR3 loop spans 14 amino acids. CDR3 DNA sequence: TGTGCCAGCAGCCCTAGCGGGAGTACAGATACGCAGTATTTT. Translation gives CASSPSGSTDTQYF.

This clonotype showed up just a few times. The chain's CDR3 is CASSVAGLAGADRTQYF. CDR3 in DNA: TGTGCCAGCAGCGTAGCTGGGCTAGCGGGAGCGGATCGTACGCAGTATTTT. The J gene is TRBJ2-3, the V gene TRBV9; 10 bases match TRBD2. The ends lost 0 bases at V and 8 bases at J; junction bases unmatched: 12. CDR3 size: 17 residues. Germline CDR1 and CDR2: SGDLS and YYNGEE.